This T cell receptor beta chain was captured by sequencing in a study of blood T cell repertoires in COVID-19. Background on the study: Sites across the United States, Italy and Spain contributed samples from acute and convalescent COVID-19. Sources were T cells, B-cell-depleted T cells, or PBMCs; the material itself was cDNA or gDNA.

In the study's own analysis: Amplification with reference gene primers provided the estimates of nucleated cell counts. Clones were sequenced by immunoSEQ multiplex PCR, and TCRdb holds only the in-frame ones, with some missing. Clonal size and the V and J genes are those of that table, whereas D and trimming came from the DNA. Altogether 150,000 to 250,000 clones are present, around 80% being singletons, with the ten largest covering around 6.9%. The CDR3 length is 19 residues. V lost 4 bases to trimming and J lost 4 bases; unmatched junction nucleotides: 13. From germline, CDR1 is KGHSH and CDR2 LQKENI.

The sample was peripheral blood. This TCR was recovered from a human donor with acute or convalescent COVID-19. The donor label of this sample is uncertain. The V gene is TRBV18, the J gene TRBJ2-5; 15 positions agree with TRBD2. The chain's CDR3 is CASSQYTPGLAGGGETQYF. The CDR3 bases are TGTGCCAGCTCACAATACACTCCGGGACTAGCGGGAGGCGGAGAGACCCAGTACTTC. Full variable domain (outside the CDR3, taken from reference TRBV18 and TRBJ2-5): NAGVMQNPRHLVRRRGQEARLRCSPMKGHSHVYWYRQLPEEGLKFMVYLQKENIIDESGMPKERFSAEFPKEGPSILRIQQVVRGDSAAYFCASSQYTPGLAGGGETQYFGPGTRLLVL.